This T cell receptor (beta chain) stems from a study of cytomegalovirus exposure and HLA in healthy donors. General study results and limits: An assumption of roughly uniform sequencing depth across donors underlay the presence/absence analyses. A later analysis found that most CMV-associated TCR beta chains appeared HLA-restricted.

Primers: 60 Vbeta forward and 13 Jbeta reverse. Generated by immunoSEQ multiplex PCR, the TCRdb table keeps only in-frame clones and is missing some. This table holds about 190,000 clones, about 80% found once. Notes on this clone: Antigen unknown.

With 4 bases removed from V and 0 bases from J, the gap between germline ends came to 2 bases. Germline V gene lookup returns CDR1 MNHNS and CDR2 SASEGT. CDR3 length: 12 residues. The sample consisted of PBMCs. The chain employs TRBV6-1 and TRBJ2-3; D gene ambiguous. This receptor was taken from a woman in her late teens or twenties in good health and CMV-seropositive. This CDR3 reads CASSASTDTQYF. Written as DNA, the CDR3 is TGTGCCAGCAGTGCTAGCACAGATACGCAGTATTTT.